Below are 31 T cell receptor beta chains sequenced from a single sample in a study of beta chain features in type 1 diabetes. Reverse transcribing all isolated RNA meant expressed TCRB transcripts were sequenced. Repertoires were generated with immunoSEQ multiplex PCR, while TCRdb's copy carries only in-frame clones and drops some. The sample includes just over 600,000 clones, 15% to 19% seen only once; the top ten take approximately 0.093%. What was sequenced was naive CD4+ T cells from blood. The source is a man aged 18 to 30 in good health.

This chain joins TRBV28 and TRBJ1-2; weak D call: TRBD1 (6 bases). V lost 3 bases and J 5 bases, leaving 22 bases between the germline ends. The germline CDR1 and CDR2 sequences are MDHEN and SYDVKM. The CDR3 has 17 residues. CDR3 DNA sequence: TGTGCCAGCAGTTTGCTGGTTGCAGGGGTTGGGGGATATGGCTACACCTTC. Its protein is CASSLLVAGVGGYGYTF.

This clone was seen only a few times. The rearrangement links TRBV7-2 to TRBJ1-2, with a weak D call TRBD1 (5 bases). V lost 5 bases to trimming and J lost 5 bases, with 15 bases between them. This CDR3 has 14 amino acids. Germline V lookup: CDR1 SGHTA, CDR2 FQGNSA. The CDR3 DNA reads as TGTGCCAGCAGCGAGGGGTTAGGAGAATATGGCTACACCTTC. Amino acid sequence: CASSEGLGEYGYTF.

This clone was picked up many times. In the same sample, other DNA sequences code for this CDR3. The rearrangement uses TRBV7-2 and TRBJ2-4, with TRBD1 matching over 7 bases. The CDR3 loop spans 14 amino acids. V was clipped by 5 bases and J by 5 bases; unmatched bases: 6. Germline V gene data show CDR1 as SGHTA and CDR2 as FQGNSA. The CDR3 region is CASSPRQGQNIQYF. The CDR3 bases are TGTGCCAGCAGCCCTAGACAGGGCCAAAACATTCAGTACTTC.

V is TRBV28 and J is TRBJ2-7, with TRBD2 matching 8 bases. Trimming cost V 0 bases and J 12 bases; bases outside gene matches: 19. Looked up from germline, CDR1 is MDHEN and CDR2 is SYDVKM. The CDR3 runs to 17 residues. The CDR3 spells CASSLWPPMREVHVPYF. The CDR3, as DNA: TGTGCCAGCAGTTTATGGCCCCCTATGCGGGAGGTACATGTCCCGTACTTC.

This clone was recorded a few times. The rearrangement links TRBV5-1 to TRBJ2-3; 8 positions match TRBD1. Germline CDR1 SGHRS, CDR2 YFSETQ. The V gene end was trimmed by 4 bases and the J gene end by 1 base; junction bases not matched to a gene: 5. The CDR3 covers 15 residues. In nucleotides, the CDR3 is TGCGCCAGCAGCGACAGGGGTTGGGGCACAGATACGCAGTATTTT. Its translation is CASSDRGWGTDTQYF. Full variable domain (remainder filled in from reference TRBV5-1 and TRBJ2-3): KAGVTQTPRYLIKTRGQQVTLSCSPISGHRSVSWYQQTPGQGLQFLFEYFSETQRNKGNFPGRFSGRQFSNSRSEMNVSTLELGDSALYLCASSDRGWGTDTQYFGPGTRLTVL.

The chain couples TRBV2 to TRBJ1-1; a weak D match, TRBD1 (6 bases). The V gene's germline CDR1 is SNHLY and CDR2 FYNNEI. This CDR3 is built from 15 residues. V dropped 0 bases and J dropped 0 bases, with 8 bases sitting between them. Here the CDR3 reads CASSEADRLNTEAFF. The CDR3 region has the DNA TGTGCCAGCAGTGAAGCAGACAGGCTGAACACTGAAGCTTTCTTT.

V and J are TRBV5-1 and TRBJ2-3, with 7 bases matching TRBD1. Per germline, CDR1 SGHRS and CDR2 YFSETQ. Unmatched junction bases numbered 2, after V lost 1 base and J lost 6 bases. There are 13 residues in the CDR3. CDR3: CASSLLTGDTQYF. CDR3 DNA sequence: TGCGCCAGCAGCTTGTTGACAGGGGATACGCAGTATTTT. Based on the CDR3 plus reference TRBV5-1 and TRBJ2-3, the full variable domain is KAGVTQTPRYLIKTRGQQVTLSCSPISGHRSVSWYQQTPGQGLQFLFEYFSETQRNKGNFPGRFSGRQFSNSRSEMNVSTLELGDSALYLCASSLLTGDTQYFGPGTRLTVL.

The CDR3 sequence is CASSPGGGTGGPYQETQYF. CDR3 nucleotide sequence: TGTGCCAGCAGCCCTGGTGGTGGGACAGGGGGCCCGTACCAAGAGACCCAGTACTTC. The V and J genes are TRBV12-1 and TRBJ2-5; whether TRBD1, the table's D call, matches the DNA was not checked. TRBV12-1 is shown as a pseudogene. CDR3 length: 19 amino acids.

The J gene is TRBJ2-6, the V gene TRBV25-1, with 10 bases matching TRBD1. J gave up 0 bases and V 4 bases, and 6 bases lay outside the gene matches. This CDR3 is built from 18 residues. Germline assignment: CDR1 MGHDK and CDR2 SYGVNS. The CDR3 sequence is CASSGPWDRGSGANVLTF. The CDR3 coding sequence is TGTGCCAGCAGTGGGCCTTGGGACAGGGGCTCTGGGGCCAACGTCCTGACTTTC.

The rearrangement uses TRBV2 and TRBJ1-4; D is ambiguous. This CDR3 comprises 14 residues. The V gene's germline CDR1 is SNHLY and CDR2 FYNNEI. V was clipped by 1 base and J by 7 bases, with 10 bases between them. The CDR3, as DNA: TGTGCCAGCAGTGAAGTAGCCTGGCGTGAAAAACTGTTTTTT. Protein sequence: CASSEVAWREKLFF.

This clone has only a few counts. The chain's CDR3 is CASSDRSSGANVLTF. CDR3 coding DNA: TGTGCCAGCAGTGACAGGAGCTCTGGGGCCAACGTCCTGACTTTC. J is TRBJ2-6 and V is TRBV6-1; D not certain. CDR1 and CDR2 from the germline V gene are MNHNS and SASEGT. CDR3 length: 15 amino acids. The V end was cut by 3 bases, the J end by 0 bases, with 6 bases between.

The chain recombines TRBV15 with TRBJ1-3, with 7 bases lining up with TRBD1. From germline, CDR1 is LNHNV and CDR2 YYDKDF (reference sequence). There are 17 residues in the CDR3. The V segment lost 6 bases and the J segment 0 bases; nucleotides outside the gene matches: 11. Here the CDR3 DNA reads TGTGCCACCAGAAACCGGGACAGTCGATTCTCTGGAAACACCATATATTTT. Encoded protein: CATRNRDSRFSGNTIYF.

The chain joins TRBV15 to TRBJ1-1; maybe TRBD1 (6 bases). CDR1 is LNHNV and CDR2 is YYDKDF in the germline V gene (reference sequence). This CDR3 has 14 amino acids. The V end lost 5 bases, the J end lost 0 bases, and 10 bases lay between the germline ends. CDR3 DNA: TGTGCCACCAGCCTGACAGGATTGAACACTGAAGCTTTCTTT. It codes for CATSLTGLNTEAFF.

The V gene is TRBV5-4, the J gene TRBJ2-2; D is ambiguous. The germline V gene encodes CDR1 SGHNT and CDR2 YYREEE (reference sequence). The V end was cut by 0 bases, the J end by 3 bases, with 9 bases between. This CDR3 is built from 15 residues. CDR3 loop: CASSLERSYTGELFF. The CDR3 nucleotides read TGTGCCAGCAGCTTGGAGCGCAGTTACACCGGGGAGCTGTTTTTT.

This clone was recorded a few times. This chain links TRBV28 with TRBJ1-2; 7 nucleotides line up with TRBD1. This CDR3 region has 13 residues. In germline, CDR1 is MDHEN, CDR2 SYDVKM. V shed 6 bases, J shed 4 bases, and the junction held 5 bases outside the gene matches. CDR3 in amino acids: CASRSGQTYGYTF. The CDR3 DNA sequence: TGTGCCAGCAGATCGGGACAGACCTATGGCTACACCTTC.

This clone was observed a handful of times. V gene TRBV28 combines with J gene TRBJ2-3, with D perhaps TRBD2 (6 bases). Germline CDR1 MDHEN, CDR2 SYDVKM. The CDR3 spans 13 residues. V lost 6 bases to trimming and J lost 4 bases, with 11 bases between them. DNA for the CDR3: TGTGCCAGCAGGAGACTAGTTGCAGATACGCAGTATTTT. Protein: CASRRLVADTQYF. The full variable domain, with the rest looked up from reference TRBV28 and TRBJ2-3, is DVKVTQSSRYLVKRTGEKVFLECVQDMDHENMFWYRQDPGLGLRLIYFSYDVKMKEKGDIPEGYSVSREKKERFSLILESASTNQTSMYLCASRRLVADTQYFGPGTRLTVL.

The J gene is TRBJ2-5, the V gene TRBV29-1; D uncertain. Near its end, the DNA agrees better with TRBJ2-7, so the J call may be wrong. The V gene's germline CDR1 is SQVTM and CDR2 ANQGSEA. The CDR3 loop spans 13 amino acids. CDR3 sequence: CSVEGLGLGEQYF. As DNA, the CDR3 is TGCAGCGTTGAGGGTTTAGGCCTCGGCGAGCAGTACTTC.

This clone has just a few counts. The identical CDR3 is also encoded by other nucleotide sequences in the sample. The CDR3 loop is CASSPGQIYEQYF. DNA of the CDR3: TGTGCCAGCTCACCGGGACAGATCTACGAGCAGTACTTC. The chain combines TRBV18 with TRBJ2-7, with 7 bases identical to TRBD1. V trimming: 3 bases; J trimming: 3 bases; junction bases outside the gene matches: 2. CDR3 length: 13 residues. Germline V CDR1 and CDR2: KGHSH, LQKENI.

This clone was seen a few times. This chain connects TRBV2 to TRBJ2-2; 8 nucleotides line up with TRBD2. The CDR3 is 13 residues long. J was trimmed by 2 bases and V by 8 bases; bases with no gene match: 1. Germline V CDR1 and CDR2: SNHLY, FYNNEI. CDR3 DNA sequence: TGTGCCAGCCGGGGGGGTAACACCGGGGAGCTGTTTTTT. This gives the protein CASRGGNTGELFF.

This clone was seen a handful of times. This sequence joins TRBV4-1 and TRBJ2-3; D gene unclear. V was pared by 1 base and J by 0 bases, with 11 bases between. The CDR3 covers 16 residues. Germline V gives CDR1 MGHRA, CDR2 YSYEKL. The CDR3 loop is CASSQVQLSSTDTQYF. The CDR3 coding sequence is TGCGCCAGCAGCCAAGTACAGTTATCTAGCACAGATACGCAGTATTTT.

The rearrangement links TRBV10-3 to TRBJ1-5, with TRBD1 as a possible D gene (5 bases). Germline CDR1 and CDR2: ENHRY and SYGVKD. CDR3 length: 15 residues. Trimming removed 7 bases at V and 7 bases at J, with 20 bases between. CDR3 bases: TGTGCCATCAATCGGGGCCTCGAGGGAGAACAGCCCCAGCATTTT. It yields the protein CAINRGLEGEQPQHF.

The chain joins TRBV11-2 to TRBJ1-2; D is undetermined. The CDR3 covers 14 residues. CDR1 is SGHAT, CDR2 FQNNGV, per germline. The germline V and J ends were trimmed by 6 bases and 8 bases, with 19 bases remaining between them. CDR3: CASRESGRVGGYTF. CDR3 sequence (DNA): TGTGCCAGCAGAGAAAGCGGCCGGGTTGGAGGCTACACCTTC.

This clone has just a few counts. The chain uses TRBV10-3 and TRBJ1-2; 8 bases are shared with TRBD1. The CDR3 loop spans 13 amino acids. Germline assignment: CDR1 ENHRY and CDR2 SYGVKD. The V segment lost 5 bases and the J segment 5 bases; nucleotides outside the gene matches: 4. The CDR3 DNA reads TGTGCCATCAGTTCGGACAGGGAGTATGGCTACACCTTC. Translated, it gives CAISSDREYGYTF.

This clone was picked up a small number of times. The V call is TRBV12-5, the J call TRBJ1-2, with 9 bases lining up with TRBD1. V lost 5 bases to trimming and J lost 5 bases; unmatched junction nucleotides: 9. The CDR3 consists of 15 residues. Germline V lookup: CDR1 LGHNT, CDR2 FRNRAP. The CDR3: CASGAPGQGVYGYTF. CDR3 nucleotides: TGTGCTAGTGGTGCCCCGGGACAGGGAGTATATGGCTACACCTTC.

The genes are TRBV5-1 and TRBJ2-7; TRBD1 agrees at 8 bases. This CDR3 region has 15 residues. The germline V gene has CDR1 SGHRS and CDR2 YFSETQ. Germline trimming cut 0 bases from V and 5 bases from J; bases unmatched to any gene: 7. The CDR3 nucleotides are TGCGCCAGCAGCTTGGCGTCAGGGGGCCTTGACGAGCAGTACTTC. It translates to CASSLASGGLDEQYF.

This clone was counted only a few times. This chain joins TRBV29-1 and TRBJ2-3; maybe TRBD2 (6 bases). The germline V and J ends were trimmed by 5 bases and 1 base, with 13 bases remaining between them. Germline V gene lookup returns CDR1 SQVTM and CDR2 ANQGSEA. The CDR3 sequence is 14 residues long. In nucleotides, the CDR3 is TGCAGCGTTCACCGGGACTTGGGCACAGATACGCAGTATTTT. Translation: CSVHRDLGTDTQYF.

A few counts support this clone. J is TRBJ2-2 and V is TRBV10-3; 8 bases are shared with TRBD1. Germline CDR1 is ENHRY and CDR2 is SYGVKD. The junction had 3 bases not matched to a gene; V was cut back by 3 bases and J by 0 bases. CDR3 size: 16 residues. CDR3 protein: CAISDPGQANTGELFF. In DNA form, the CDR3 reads TGTGCCATCAGTGACCCGGGACAGGCGAACACCGGGGAGCTGTTTTTT.

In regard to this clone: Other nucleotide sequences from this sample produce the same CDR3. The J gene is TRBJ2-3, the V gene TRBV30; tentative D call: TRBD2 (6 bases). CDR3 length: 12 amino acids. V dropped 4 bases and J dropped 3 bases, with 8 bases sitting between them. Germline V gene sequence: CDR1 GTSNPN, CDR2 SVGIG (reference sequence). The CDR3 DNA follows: TGTGCCTGGACCGGGGGTACAGATACGCAGTATTTT. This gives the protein CAWTGGTDTQYF.

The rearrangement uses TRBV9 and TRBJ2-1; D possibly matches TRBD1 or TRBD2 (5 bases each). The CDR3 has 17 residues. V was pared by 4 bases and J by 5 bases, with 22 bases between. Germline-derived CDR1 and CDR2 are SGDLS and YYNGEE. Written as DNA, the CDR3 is TGTGCCAGCAGCCCCCGGGGCCCTAGAAGCCCCCACAATGAGCAGTTCTTC. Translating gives CASSPRGPRSPHNEQFF. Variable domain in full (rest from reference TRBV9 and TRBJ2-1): DSGVTQTPKHLITATGQRVTLRCSPRSGDLSVYWYQQSLDQGLQFLIQYYNGEERAKGNILERFSAQQFPDLHSELNLSSLELGDSALYFCASSPRGPRSPHNEQFFGPGTRLTVL.

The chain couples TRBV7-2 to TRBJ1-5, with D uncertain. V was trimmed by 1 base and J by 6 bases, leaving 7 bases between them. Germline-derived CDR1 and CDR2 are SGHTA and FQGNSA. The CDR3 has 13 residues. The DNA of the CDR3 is TGTGCCAGCAGCTTAGAAAGTGCTCAGCCCCAGCATTTT. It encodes CASSLESAQPQHF.

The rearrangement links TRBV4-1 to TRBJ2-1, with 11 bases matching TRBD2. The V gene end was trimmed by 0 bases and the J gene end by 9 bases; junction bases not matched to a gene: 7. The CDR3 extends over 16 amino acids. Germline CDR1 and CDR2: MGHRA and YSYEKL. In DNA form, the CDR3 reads TGCGCCAGCAGCCAAGATGGATTAGCGGGAGGGTCTGAGCAGTTCTTC. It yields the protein CASSQDGLAGGSEQFF.